Included here is one TCR beta chain sequence, with context. Antigen unknown. The CDR3 runs to 15 residues. Looked up from germline, CDR1 is GTSNPN and CDR2 is SVGIG (reference sequence). V lost 3 bases, J lost 0 bases, and 12 bases lay in between. As processed by the authors: ImmunoSEQ gave junction-only sequences without quality scores, so filtering differed. The method was immunoSEQ multiplex PCR; TCRdb's version includes in-frame clones alone and lacks a portion of them. V and J calls and clone size come straight from that table; D and trimming were deduced from the DNA. The sample carries 1.5 million to 2.5 million clones, approximately 94% recorded once. The data stem from a study of shared clonotypes between healthy human individuals. Whole-study context: The donors, two women and a few men, were aged 18 to 49.

CD8 cells regarded as naive lacked CD45RO, were positively chosen for CCR7, and omitted terminally differentiated effector memory CD45RA+ cells. Points from the study as a whole: With few donors, the genetic and exposure-history diversity represented was limited. Larger estimated richness was generally recorded for naive subsets relative to memory subsets.

Specimen: naive CD8+ T cells sorted from blood. This sequence was found in a young man in good health. The chain joins TRBV30 to TRBJ2-1; D might be TRBD1 (6 bases). CDR3: CAWRPTGDSYNEQFF. The CDR3 DNA sequence: TGTGCCTGGAGGCCGACAGGAGACTCCTACAATGAGCAGTTCTTC.